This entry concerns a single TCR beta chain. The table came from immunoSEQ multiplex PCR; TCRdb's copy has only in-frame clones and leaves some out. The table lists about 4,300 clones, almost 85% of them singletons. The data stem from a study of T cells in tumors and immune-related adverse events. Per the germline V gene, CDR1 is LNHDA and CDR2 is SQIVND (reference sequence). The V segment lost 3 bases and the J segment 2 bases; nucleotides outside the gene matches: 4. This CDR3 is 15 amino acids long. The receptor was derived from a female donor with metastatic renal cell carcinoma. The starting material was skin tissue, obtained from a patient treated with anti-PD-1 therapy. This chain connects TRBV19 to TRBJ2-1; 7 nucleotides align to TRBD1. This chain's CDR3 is CASSIEGAPYNEQFF. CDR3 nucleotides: TGTGCCAGTAGTATCGAGGGGGCGCCCTACAATGAGCAGTTCTTC.